This T cell receptor beta chain derives from a study of shared clonotypes between healthy human individuals (dated by TCRdb to the early 2020s). For the wider study: A few men and two women, aged 18 to 49 years, made up the cohort. For each donor, CD4 naive and CD4 memory were each run on three plates, CD8 naive on two plates, and CD8 memory on one plate. To estimate repertoire size and how much clonotype sharing occurs between individuals, the study deeply sequenced the blood TCR repertoires of roughly 5 healthy adults. Libraries were prepared and TCR repertoires were sequenced by different laboratories using diverse techniques, in order to increase sequencing depth and limit assay-specific biases. Per donor, leukapheresis produced somewhere between about 0.94 and 9.5 billion PBMCs.

TCR CDR3 regions were amplified from genomic DNA by multiplex PCR using the deep immunoSEQ assay. Genomic DNA extracted from each cell subset was distributed evenly over all wells of several immunoSEQ 96-well plates, and each plate served as one replicate. For sorted subsets, approximately 200 ng of genomic DNA, equivalent to 30,000 or so T cell genomes, went into each replicate PCR. The purified libraries were quantified using a Qubit 3.0 fluorometer, sized with a Bioanalyzer 2100, and then quantified again using the KAPA Library Quantification kit. Each immunoSEQ 96-well plate was sequenced on its own single-read 150-cycle Illumina NextSeq 550 flow cell. Concerning the study's data processing: Because only junctional sequences without quality scores were contained in the immunoSEQ output, filtering matching that applied to full-length reads could not be performed. Sequences were annotated with PyIR, a Python wrapper for IgBLAST v1.9, using IMGT germline references to assign V/J genes and CDR3. Reads were removed for weak V/J assignments (E-value above 1e-6), missing CDR3, stop codons, out-of-frame junctions, or ambiguous translated residues. A V3J clonotype was defined by an identical inferred V gene, J gene, and CDR3 amino acid sequence. Percentage overlap between repertoires was calculated by dividing the number of shared unique clonotypes by the size of the smaller repertoire. Three approaches were used to assess repertoire richness: RTK rarefaction, the Chao1 estimator, and Recon v2.1 estimates of unobserved clonotypes. Generation probabilities for all TCRbeta clonotypes obtained by the gDNA method from a handful of donors were computed using OLGA. Held by TCRdb, this immuneACCESS table contains in-frame sequences only and omits some clones. Under half of the omission traces to an unresolved V gene where checked; the cause of the rest is unknown. That table gives V, J and clone size, and the DNA gave D and trimming. This sample gives about 2.4 million clones in total; roughly 93% of them show up just once. The leading ten clones occupy 0.35% to 0.45% of the sample.

The donors were healthy, HIV-negative adults who had no recently reported acute infections or vaccinations. Only Caucasian adults living in Nashville, Tennessee, USA were represented among the donors. CD4+ T cells were enriched by magnetic negative selection, after which naive cells were positively selected on CD45RA and the negative fraction was taken as the memory subset. Blood was obtained by leukapheresis, after which PBMCs were separated by Ficoll-Histopaque density gradient centrifugation and cryopreserved in liquid nitrogen vapor phase. Analytical flow cytometry was used to check the purity and quantity of each magnetically sorted T cell population. Genomic DNA was isolated from each sorted fraction and quantified by UV absorbance on a Nanodrop 2000c. This clone has a single count. The target of this receptor is not known. There are no base qualities to consult, and no much larger clone falls within one base.

What the work shows at the level of the full study, not this receptor alone: Pairwise subsampling led to the expectation that sequencing depth would affect the degree of clonotype sharing among donors. Sharing across several donors was observed for about 4.8% of naive CD4, 3% to 3.5% of naive CD8, over 2% of memory CD4, and approximately 0.41% of memory CD8 clonotypes. Only blood was sampled, and tissue TCR repertoires likely differ from those in blood. Clonotypes shared by all four sorted-subset donors showed higher generation probabilities than non-shared clonotypes. Even with the large sequencing depth, rarefaction of the sorted-subset datasets indicated that sequencing was incomplete. Naive subsets generally had larger estimated clonotype richness than memory subsets. Because the study included a small number of donors, the genetic and exposure-history diversity represented was limited.

Including the terminal cysteine and phenylalanine, the CDR3 comprises 15 residues. The only DNA kept is the CDR3, 45 bases in frame from the first base. From the germline V gene, CDR1 is MGHDK and CDR2 is SYGVNS. V lost 4 bases and J lost 1 base, and the count of bases not matched to a germline gene is 3. The chain couples TRBV25-1 to TRBJ1-1, and 10 bases in between align with TRBD1. The origin of this receptor is a man aged 18 to 29 in good health. Some clones in this sample may be carry-over from other donors' samples. The sequencing sample was made of naive CD4+ T cells from PBMCs. In light of the paper, this sample's cell subset or site label describes: CD45RA+ positively selected. The CDR3 region has the sequence CASSGTGGENTEAFF. The DNA is as follows: TGTGCCAGCAGTGGGACAGGGGGAGAGAACACTGAAGCTTTCTTT.